This T cell receptor (beta chain) was recovered during a study of blood T cell repertoires in COVID-19. Turning to the study itself: The analysed material was cDNA or gDNA that came from T cells, B-cell-depleted T cells, or PBMCs.

In the original analysis: Amplification from reference gene primers served as the basis for estimated nucleated cell counts. Here immunoSEQ multiplex PCR was the method, and the copy in TCRdb shows in-frame clones only, minus some. The D gene and trimming were derived from the DNA, and the V and J assignments and clone size from that table. The sample includes about 300,000 clones, more than 85% of them seen just once. Losses at the gene ends were 2 bases for V and 5 bases for J; bases not matched to a gene: 4. The CDR3 extends over 16 amino acids. Germline values: CDR1 MNHEY, CDR2 SVGEGT. The sequence derives from an older man with acute or convalescent COVID-19. This sequence joins TRBV6-2 or TRBV6-3 and TRBJ1-5; 12 bases are a match to TRBD1. Sequencing was carried out using peripheral blood. The CDR3 spells CASSYGDRGRYQPQHF. CDR3 nucleotide sequence: TGTGCCAGCAGTTACGGGGACAGGGGGCGGTATCAGCCCCAGCATTTT.